Listed here are 20 T cell receptor beta chains from one sample, sequenced in a study of blood T cells in healthy people across ages. For the second PCR, which ran for 7 to 11 cycles, a sample-barcoded 5' primer and a J-beta primer mix were used. One entry per CDR3 protein results from TCRdb running MiXCR on the 5' RACE reads. Among fewer than 650,000 distinct CDR3 sequences listed, about 29% were seen once. This same sample was also part of a study on T cells of mothers and their children.

Input material: blood. Receptor source: a boy between 2 and 15 years old in good health.

The chain employs TRBV12-3 or TRBV12-4 and TRBJ2-6; 7 bases are a match to TRBD1. The CDR3 contains 17 residues. Unmatched junction bases numbered 5, after V lost 3 bases and J lost 0 bases. CDR3 protein: CASSFHRGGSGANVLTF. In nucleotides, the CDR3 is TGTGCCAGCAGTTTTCACAGGGGTGGCTCTGGGGCCAACGTCCTGACTTTC.

The chain uses TRBV20-1 and TRBJ1-2, with 7 bases matching TRBD1. Germline assignment: CDR1 DFQATT and CDR2 SNEGSKA (reference sequence). With V trimmed by 0 bases and J by 6 bases, 13 bases remained unmatched. This CDR3 comprises 16 residues. Here the CDR3 reads CSARDPGWRGHNGYTF. CDR3 sequence (DNA): TGCAGTGCTAGAGACCCCGGGTGGAGGGGGCATAATGGCTACACCTTC.

This clonotype was seen only a few times. The chain uses TRBV20-1 and TRBJ1-1, with no clear D. Trimming took 4 bases from V and 5 from J, leaving 14 bases between them. Germline CDR1 is DFQATT and CDR2 is SNEGSKA (reference sequence). This CDR3 is 13 amino acids long. The CDR3 nucleotides are TGCAGTGCTACTGACGGGGTAAGGACTGAAGCTTTCTTT. It encodes CSATDGVRTEAFF.

This chain joins TRBV5-6 and TRBJ2-5; TRBD1 or TRBD2 may be the D gene (5 bases each). The assigned J gene may be wrong: the sequence end matches TRBJ2-1 better. The germline V gene encodes CDR1 SGHDT and CDR2 YYEEEE. The CDR3 consists of 13 residues. In nucleotides, the CDR3 is TGTGCCAGCTCGGGACCCGGGCCTAATGAGCAGTTCTTC. Protein sequence: CASSGPGPNEQFF.

This clonotype was seen more than once but under ten times. The CDR3 is CASSEVGGSSYNSPLHF. The CDR3 nucleotides read TGTGCCAGCAGTGAAGTGGGGGGGAGCTCCTATAATTCACCCCTCCACTTT. V gene TRBV6-1 combines with J gene TRBJ1-6; D is possibly TRBD1 (5 bases). V lost 1 base to trimming and J lost 0 bases, with 10 bases between them. Germline CDR1 and CDR2: MNHNS and SASEGT. The CDR3 totals 17 residues.

The chain combines TRBV6-2 or TRBV6-3 with TRBJ2-1; TRBD1 matches at 8 bases. The germline V gene encodes CDR1 MNHEY and CDR2 SVGEGT. The CDR3 spans 15 residues. With V trimmed by 8 bases and J by 1 base, 7 bases remained unmatched. The CDR3 DNA reads TGTGCCAGCTCCCGACAGGGGTGGTCCTACAATGAGCAGTTCTTC. It yields the protein CASSRQGWSYNEQFF.

The rearrangement links TRBV27 to TRBJ2-1, with 8 bases matching TRBD2. The CDR3 is 13 amino acids. The V gene's germline CDR1 is MNHEY and CDR2 SMNVEV (reference sequence). Germline trimming cut 6 bases from V and 10 bases from J; bases unmatched to any gene: 8. The CDR3 loop reads CASSPGGAYEQFF. The CDR3 nucleotides are TGTGCCAGCAGCCCCGGGGGGGCCTACGAGCAGTTCTTC.

The chain is built from TRBV7-9 and TRBJ1-5; 9 nucleotides align to TRBD1. The CDR3 length is 12 residues. V shed 6 bases and J 9 bases; nucleotides not matched to a gene: 3. Germline loops: CDR1 SEHNR, CDR2 FQNEAQ (reference sequence). The CDR3 sequence is CASSKGQGPQHF. The CDR3 DNA reads TGTGCCAGCAGTAAGGGACAGGGGCCCCAGCATTTT.

V and J are TRBV4-3 and TRBJ2-5; possibly TRBD1 or TRBD2 for D (5 bases each). The CDR3 has 16 amino acids. Per germline, CDR1 LGHNA and CDR2 YSLEER. V was cut by 4 bases and J by 0 bases, with 15 bases left in between. CDR3 residues: CASSPHAGRDQETQYF. CDR3 sequence (DNA): TGCGCCAGCAGCCCACATGCGGGCAGGGACCAAGAGACCCAGTACTTC.

This clonotype was seen more than once but under ten times. The chain employs TRBV10-2 and TRBJ1-5; D possibly corresponds to TRBD1 (6 bases). CDR1 is WSHSY and CDR2 is SAAADI in the germline V gene. V was clipped by 5 bases and J by 6 bases, with 14 bases between them. The CDR3 runs 14 residues. The CDR3 sequence: CASSPTGSSQPQHF. DNA of the CDR3: TGCGCCAGCAGTCCGACAGGATCAAGTCAGCCCCAGCATTTT.

This chain uses TRBV2 with TRBJ1-2; D gene ambiguous. The V and J ends lost 5 bases and 6 bases respectively, with 13 bases between them. The CDR3 runs to 13 residues. Looked up from germline, CDR1 is SNHLY and CDR2 is FYNNEI. Here the CDR3 DNA reads TGTGCCAGCAGTCGGAACAGCCAAGATGGCTACACCTTC. Its protein is CASSRNSQDGYTF. The entire variable domain, with the rest obtained from reference TRBV2 and TRBJ1-2, is as follows: EPEVTQTPSHQVTQMGQEVILRCVPISNHLYFYWYRQILGQKVEFLVSFYNNEISEKSEIFDDQFSVERPDGSNFTLKIRSTKLEDSAMYFCASSRNSQDGYTFGSGTRLTVV.

Points on this clonotype: One junction end does not reproduce the germline sequence, and a read error may be involved. V is TRBV7-9 and J is TRBJ2-5, with TRBD1 matching over 9 bases. The CDR3 has 13 amino acids. Germline CDR1 SEHNR, CDR2 FQNEAQ (reference sequence). CDR3 coding DNA: TGTGCCAGCAGTTTGGCCAAGGACAGGGGAGTTGACTTC. Its translation: CASSLAKDRGVDF.

V gene TRBV12-3 or TRBV12-4 combines with J gene TRBJ2-5, with TRBD2 matching 7 bases. TRBJ2-7 explains the end of the DNA better; the J call may be wrong. The CDR3 spans 15 residues. The CDR3 loop reads CASSLTGLGTGEQYF. CDR3 DNA: TGTGCCAGCAGTTTAACCGGACTAGGGACTGGCGAGCAGTACTTC.

This clonotype was picked up many times. The chain couples TRBV18 to TRBJ2-7; no clear D gene. Germline V gives CDR1 KGHSH, CDR2 LQKENI. V was pared by 8 bases and J by 0 bases, with 8 bases between. The CDR3 extends over 12 amino acids. The CDR3 DNA sequence: TGTGCCAGCAGCCCTTCCTCCTACGAGCAGTACTTC. This translates into CASSPSSYEQYF.

In this sample, this clonotype turned up a few times. This chain joins TRBV7-9 and TRBJ2-5, with D perhaps TRBD2 (6 bases). Trimming took 2 bases from V and 2 from J, leaving 18 bases between them. This CDR3 is built from 17 residues. The germline V gene has CDR1 SEHNR and CDR2 FQNEAQ (reference sequence). The CDR3 loop is CASSLYGVAATQETQYF. The DNA of the CDR3 is TGTGCCAGCAGCTTATACGGGGTAGCGGCTACTCAAGAGACCCAGTACTTC.

The chain recombines TRBV12-3 or TRBV12-4 with TRBJ2-7, with TRBD2 matching 11 bases. The CDR3 runs to 13 residues. With 8 bases clipped from V and 2 bases from J, the junction kept 2 bases outside the gene matches. This CDR3 is CASRGLAAYEQYF. CDR3 sequence (DNA): TGTGCCAGCCGGGGACTAGCGGCCTACGAGCAGTACTTC.

This clonotype was seen a few times. This rearrangement joins TRBV12-5 to TRBJ2-1; TRBD2 matches at 12 bases. The J call is doubtful: the DNA matches TRBJ2-5 better. This CDR3 spans 15 amino acids. CDR1 and CDR2 from the germline V gene are LGHNT and FRNRAP. The CDR3 bases are TGTGCTAGTGGGGCGACTAGCGGGAGTCAAGAGACCCAGTACTTC. Its translation is CASGATSGSQETQYF.

The rearrangement uses TRBV2 and TRBJ2-3, with 9 bases identical to TRBD1. The CDR3 covers 14 residues. Germline CDR1 reads SNHLY; CDR2 reads FYNNEI. J lost 4 bases, V lost 7 bases, and 6 bases had no gene match. The CDR3 protein is CASKGQGWADTQYF. The CDR3 region has the DNA TGTGCCAGCAAGGGACAGGGTTGGGCAGATACGCAGTATTTT.

The gene calls are TRBV20-1 and TRBJ1-2; TRBD1 is a possible D gene (6 bases). The CDR3 is 14 residues long. Trimming removed 8 bases from V and 6 bases from J, with 22 bases in between. The V gene's germline CDR1 is DFQATT and CDR2 SNEGSKA (reference sequence). The DNA of the CDR3 is TGCAGTACTTGGGAACAGGGTCGCCCCCATGGCTACACCTTC. It encodes CSTWEQGRPHGYTF.

This clonotype was recorded a few times. This chain connects TRBV20-1 to TRBJ2-3; TRBD2 agrees at 9 bases. CDR3 length: 16 residues. Unmatched junction bases numbered 11, after V lost 0 bases and J lost 7 bases. Germline V gene lookup returns CDR1 DFQATT and CDR2 SNEGSKA (reference sequence). CDR3 protein: CSARDLASGEGNTQYF. The CDR3 nucleotides are TGCAGTGCTAGAGATCTGGCTAGCGGGGAAGGGAATACGCAGTATTTT.